Here is one TCR beta chain with its context. Its antigen is still unknown. This sample is part of a study of blood T cells in healthy people across ages. Study-wide findings and caveats: A conclusive naive versus antigen-experienced comparison was prevented by the unsorted PBMCs.

Ranging in age from about 6 to 95, the donors were healthy Caucasian individuals from Russia. Sample-barcoded 5' priming and a J-beta primer mix drove a second PCR of about 6 to 12 cycles. A template-switch adaptor containing 12 random nucleotides labeled each cDNA molecule. TCRdb independently ran MiXCR on the 5' RACE reads; one entry per CDR3 protein. The sample consists of about 800,000 distinct CDR3 sequences, more than 35% of them appearing once. Looked up from germline, CDR1 is DFQATT and CDR2 is SNEGSKA (reference sequence). This CDR3 has 14 residues. Sequencing used blood. The chain uses TRBV20-1 and TRBJ2-7; D may be TRBD2 (5 bases). The assigned J gene may be wrong: the sequence end matches TRBJ2-5 better. The TCR sequence derives from an elderly man in good health. DNA for the CDR3: TGCAGTGCTAGAGAAGGTGGAGGACTTCGGACCCAGTACTTC. Translated, it gives CSAREGGGLRTQYF.